This paragraph reports one TCR beta chain. Its specificity is unknown. Brentuximab vedotin exposure varied among the patients, all of whom had relapsed after autologous stem cell transplantation. Patients reached a best response of complete response, partial response or progressive disease. The germline CDR1 and CDR2 sequences are MNHNS and SASEGT. V lost 1 base, J lost 2 bases, and 4 bases stayed unmatched. The CDR3 sequence is 16 residues long. This entry comes from a study of PD-1 blockade in classical Hodgkin lymphoma. Libraries were prepared by immunoSEQ multiplex PCR; TCRdb keeps only in-frame clonotypes and omits some of them. The sample carries over 10,000 clones, around 90% recorded once. General study results and limits: Complete responders entered with baseline diversity on par with newly diagnosed patients, the results showed.

This specimen consisted of peripheral blood mononuclear cells (PBMCs), obtained at baseline. V usage is TRBV6-1 and J usage is TRBJ2-1, with 8 bases that match TRBD2. This TCR derives from a human donor with classical Hodgkin lymphoma. The CDR3 protein is CASSEVPGGPYNEQFF. The CDR3 DNA follows: TGTGCCAGCAGTGAAGTCCCGGGGGGGCCCTACAATGAGCAGTTCTTC.